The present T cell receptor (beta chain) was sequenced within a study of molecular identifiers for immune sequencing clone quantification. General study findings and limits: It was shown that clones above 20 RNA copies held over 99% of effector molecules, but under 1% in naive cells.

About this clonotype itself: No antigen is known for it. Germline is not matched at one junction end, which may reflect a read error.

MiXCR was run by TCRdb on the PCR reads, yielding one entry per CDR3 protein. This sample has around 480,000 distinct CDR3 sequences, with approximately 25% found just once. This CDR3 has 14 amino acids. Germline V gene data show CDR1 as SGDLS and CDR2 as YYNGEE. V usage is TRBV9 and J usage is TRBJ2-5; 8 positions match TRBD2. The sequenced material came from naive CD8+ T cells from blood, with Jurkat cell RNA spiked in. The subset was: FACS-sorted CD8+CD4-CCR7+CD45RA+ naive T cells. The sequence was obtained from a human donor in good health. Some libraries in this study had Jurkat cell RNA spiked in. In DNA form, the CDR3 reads TGTGCCCGCAGCGTGGGAGCGGGGGATGAGCCCCAGTACTTC. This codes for CARSVGAGDEPQYF.